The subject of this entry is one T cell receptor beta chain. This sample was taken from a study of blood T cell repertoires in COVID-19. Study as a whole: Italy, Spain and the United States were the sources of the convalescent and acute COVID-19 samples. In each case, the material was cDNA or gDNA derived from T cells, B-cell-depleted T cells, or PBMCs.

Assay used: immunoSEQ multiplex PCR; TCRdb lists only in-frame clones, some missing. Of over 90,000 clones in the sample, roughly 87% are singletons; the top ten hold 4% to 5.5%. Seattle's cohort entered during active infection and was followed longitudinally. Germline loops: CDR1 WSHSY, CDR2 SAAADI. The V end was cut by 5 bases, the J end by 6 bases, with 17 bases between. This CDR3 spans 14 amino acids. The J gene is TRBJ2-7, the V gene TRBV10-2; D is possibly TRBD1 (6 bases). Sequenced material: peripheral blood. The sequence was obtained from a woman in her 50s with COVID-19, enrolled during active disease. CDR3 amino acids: CASSKLQGYGEQYF. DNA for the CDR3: TGCGCCAGCAGTAAACTACAGGGTTATGGCGAGCAGTACTTC.